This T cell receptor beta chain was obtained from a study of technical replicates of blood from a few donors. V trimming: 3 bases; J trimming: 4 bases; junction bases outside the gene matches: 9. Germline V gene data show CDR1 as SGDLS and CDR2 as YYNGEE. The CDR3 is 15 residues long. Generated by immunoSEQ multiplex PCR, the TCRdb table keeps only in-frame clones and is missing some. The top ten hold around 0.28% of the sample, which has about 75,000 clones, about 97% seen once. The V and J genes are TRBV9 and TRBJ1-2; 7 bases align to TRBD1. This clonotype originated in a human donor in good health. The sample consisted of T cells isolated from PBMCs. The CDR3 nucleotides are TGTGCCAGCAGCGAAGCAGGGGGTGTCCCCTATGGCTACACCTTC. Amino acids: CASSEAGGVPYGYTF.